Listed below are T cell receptor beta chains from one sample, sequenced in a study of control samples from healthy donors and cancer patients. Clones were sequenced by immunoSEQ multiplex PCR, and TCRdb holds only the in-frame ones, with some missing. Of under 450,000 clones listed, 90% were seen once; the top ten hold 6% to 7%. The specimen sequenced was PBMCs. Receptors were obtained from a middle-aged man with head and neck cancer. CDR3s leave out the opening cysteine and the closing phenylalanine or tryptophan. Expanded clones get a size class; other rows say once, few or many, or leave the size out.

CDR3 protein: ATSRGRSYNEQF
J gene: TRBJ2-1
clone size: NA
V gene: TRBV15

CDR3 protein: ASSITGTVYNEQF
J gene: TRBJ2-1
clone size: NA
V gene: TRBV7-9

CDR3 protein: ASIGPANTGELF
J gene: TRBJ2-2
clone size: NA
V gene: TRBV6-5

CDR3 protein: ASATSGGLEEKLF
J gene: TRBJ1-4
clone size: NA
V gene: TRBV6-5

CDR3 protein: SVGQEYEQY
J gene: TRBJ2-7
clone size: NA
V gene: TRBV29-1

CDR3 protein: ASSPGGEMNTEAF
J gene: TRBJ1-1
clone size: NA
V gene: TRBV18

CDR3 protein: ASSTNRDRGRDTQY
J gene: TRBJ2-3
clone size: NA
V gene: TRBV28

CDR3 protein: ASSLSQTHYGYT
J gene: TRBJ1-2
clone size: NA
V gene: TRBV19

CDR3 protein: ASSERQPNRHQPQH
J gene: TRBJ1-5
clone size: NA
V gene: TRBV2

CDR3 protein: ASSEVGHIGTTQY
J gene: TRBJ2-5
clone size: NA
V gene: TRBV4-2

CDR3 protein: AWSFYGYT
J gene: TRBJ1-2
clone size: NA
V gene: TRBV30

CDR3 protein: ASSGVSSTGGEAF
J gene: TRBJ1-1
clone size: NA
V gene: TRBV19

CDR3 protein: ASSLGVGKPQH
J gene: TRBJ1-5
clone size: NA
V gene: TRBV27

CDR3 protein: ASSPSDRGGLQPQH
J gene: TRBJ1-5
clone size: once
V gene: TRBV19

CDR3 protein: ASQQGRGYTDTQY
J gene: TRBJ2-3
clone size: NA
V gene: TRBV25-1

CDR3 protein: ASRRQEIDGYT
J gene: TRBJ1-2
clone size: NA
V gene: TRBV5-1